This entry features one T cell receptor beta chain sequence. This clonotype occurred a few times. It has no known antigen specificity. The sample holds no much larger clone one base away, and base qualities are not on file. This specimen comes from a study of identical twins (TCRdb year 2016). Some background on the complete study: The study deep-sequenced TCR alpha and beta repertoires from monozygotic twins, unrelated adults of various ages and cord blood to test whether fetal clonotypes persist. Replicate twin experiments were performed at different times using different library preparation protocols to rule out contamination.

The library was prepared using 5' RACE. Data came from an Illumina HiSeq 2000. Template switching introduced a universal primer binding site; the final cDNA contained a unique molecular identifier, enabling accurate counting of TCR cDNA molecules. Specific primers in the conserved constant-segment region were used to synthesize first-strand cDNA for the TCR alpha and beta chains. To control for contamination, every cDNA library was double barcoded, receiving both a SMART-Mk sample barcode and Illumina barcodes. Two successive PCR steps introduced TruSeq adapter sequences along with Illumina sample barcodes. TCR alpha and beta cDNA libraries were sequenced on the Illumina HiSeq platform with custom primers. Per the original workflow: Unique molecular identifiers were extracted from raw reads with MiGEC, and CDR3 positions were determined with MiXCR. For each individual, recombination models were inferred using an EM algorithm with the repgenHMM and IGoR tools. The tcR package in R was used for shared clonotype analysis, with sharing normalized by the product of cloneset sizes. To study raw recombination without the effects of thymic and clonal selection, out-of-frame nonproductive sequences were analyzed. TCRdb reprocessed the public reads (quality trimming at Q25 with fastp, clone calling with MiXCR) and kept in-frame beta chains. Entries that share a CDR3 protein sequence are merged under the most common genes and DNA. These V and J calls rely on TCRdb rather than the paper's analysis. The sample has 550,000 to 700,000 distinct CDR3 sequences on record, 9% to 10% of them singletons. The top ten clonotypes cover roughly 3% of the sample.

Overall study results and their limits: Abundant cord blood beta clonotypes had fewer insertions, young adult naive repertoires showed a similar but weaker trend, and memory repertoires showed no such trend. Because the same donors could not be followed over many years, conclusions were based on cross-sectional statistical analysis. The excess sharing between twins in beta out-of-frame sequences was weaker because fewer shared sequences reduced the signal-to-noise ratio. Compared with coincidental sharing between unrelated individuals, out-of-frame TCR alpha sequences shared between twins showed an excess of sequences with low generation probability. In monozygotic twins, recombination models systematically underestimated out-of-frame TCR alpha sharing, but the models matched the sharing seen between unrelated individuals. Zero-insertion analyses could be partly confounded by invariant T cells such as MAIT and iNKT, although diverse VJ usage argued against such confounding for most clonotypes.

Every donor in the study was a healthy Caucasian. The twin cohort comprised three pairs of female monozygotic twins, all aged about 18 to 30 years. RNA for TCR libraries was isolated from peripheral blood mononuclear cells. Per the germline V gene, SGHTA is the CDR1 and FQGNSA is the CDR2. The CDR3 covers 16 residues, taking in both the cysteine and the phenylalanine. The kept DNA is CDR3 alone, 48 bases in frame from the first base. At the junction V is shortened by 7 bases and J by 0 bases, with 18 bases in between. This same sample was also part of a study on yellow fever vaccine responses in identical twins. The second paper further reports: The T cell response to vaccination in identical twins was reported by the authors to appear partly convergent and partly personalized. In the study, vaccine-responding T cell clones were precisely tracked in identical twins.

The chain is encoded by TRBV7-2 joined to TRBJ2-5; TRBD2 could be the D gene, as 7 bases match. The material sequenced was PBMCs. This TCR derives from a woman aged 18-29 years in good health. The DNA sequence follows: TGTGCCAGCACCCCCCTAGGGGGGGGGTACCAAGAGACCCAGTACTTC. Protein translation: CASTPLGGGYQETQYF. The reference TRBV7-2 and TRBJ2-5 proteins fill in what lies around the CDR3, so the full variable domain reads GAGVSQSPSNKVTEKGKDVELRCDPISGHTALYWYRQSLGQGLEFLIYFQGNSAPDKSGLPSDRFSAERTGGSVSTLTIQRTQQEDSAVYLCASTPLGGGYQETQYFGPGTRLLVL.